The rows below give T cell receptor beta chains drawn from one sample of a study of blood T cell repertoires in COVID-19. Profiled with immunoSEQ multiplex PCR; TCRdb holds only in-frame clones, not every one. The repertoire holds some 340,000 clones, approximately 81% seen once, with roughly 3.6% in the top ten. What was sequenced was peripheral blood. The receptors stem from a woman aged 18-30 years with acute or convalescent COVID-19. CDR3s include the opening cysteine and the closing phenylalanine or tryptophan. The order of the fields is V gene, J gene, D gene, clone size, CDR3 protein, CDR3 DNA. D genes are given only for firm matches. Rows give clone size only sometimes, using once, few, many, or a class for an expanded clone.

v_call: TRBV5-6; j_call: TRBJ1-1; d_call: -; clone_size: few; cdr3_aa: CASSSARTEAFF; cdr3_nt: TGTGCCAGCAGCTCGGCGCGGACTGAAGCTTTCTTT
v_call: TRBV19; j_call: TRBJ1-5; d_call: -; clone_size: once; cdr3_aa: CASSIRFYSNQPQHF; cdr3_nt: TGTGCCAGTAGTATCCGGTTTTATAGCAATCAGCCCCAGCATTTT
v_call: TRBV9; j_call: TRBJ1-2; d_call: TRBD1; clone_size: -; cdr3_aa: CASTGQGIYGYTF; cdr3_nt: TGTGCCAGCACCGGACAGGGCATCTATGGCTACACCTTC
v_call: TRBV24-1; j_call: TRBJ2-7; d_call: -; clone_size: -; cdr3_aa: CATSDRGSYEQYF; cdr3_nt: TGTGCCACCAGTGATCGGGGGTCCTACGAGCAGTACTTC
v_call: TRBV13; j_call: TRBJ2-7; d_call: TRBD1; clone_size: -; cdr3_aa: CASSSLGQGAYEQYF; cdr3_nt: TGTGCCAGCAGCTCCCTCGGACAGGGGGCGTACGAGCAGTACTTC
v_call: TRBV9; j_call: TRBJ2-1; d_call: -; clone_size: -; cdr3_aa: CASSPRTGNEQFF; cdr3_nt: TGTGCCAGCAGCCCGCGTACAGGGAATGAGCAGTTCTTC
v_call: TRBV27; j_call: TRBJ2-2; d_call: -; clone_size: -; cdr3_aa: CASSFIAGELFF; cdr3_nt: TGTGCCAGCAGTTTTATCGCCGGGGAGCTGTTTTTT
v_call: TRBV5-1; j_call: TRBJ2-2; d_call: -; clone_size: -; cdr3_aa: CASSLDTNTGELFF; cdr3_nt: TGCGCCAGCAGCTTGGACACGAACACCGGGGAGCTGTTTTTT
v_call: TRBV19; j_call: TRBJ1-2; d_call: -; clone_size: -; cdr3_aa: CASTTRGGYNGYTF; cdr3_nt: TGTGCCAGTACCACCCGGGGGGGGTATAATGGCTACACCTTC
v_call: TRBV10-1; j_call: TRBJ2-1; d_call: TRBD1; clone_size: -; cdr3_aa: CASSVSRTGGYNEQFF; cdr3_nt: TGCGCCAGCAGTGTTTCTAGGACAGGGGGCTACAATGAGCAGTTCTTC
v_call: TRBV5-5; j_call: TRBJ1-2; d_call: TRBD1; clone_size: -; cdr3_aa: CASSLAWTGENYGYTF; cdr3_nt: TGTGCCAGCAGCTTGGCGTGGACAGGAGAAAACTATGGCTACACCTTC
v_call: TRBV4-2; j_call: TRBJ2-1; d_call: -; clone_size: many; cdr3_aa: CASSQAPGRRSSYNEQFF; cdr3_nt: TGTGCCAGCAGCCAAGCCCCTGGTCGGAGGAGCTCCTACAATGAGCAGTTCTTC
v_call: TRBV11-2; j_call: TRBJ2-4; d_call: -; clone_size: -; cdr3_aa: CASSLDWEVGIQYF; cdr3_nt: TGTGCCAGCAGCTTAGATTGGGAGGTTGGCATTCAGTACTTC
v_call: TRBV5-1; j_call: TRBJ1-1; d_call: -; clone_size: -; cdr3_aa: CASSLAIQNRPMNTEAFF; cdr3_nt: TGCGCCAGCAGCTTGGCCATCCAGAACAGACCGATGAACACTGAAGCTTTCTTT
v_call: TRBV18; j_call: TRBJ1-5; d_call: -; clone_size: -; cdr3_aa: CASSPWGGNSNQPQHF; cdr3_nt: TGTGCCAGCTCACCATGGGGAGGGAATAGCAATCAGCCCCAGCATTTT
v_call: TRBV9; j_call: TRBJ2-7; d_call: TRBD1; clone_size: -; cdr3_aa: CASSGGQGAREQYF; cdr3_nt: TGTGCCAGCAGCGGGGGACAGGGGGCGCGCGAGCAGTACTTC
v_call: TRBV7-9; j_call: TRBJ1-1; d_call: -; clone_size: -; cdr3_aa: CASSPFPGGATEAFF; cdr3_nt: TGTGCCAGCAGCCCATTTCCGGGAGGTGCGACTGAAGCTTTCTTT
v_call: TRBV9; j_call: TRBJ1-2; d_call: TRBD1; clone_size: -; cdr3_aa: CASSVERDRAHYGYTF; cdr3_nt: TGTGCCAGCAGCGTAGAAAGGGACAGGGCGCACTATGGCTACACCTTC
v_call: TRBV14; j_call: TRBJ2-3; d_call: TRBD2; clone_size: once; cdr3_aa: CASSQGPRLAGGRGTDTQYF; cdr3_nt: TGTGCCAGCAGCCAGGGCCCGAGGCTAGCGGGGGGCCGAGGCACAGATACGCAGTATTTT
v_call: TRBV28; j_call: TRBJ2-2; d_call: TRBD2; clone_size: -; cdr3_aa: CASSLGSGRFLDTGELFF; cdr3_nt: TGTGCCAGCAGTTTAGGTAGCGGGAGGTTTTTAGACACCGGGGAGCTGTTTTTT
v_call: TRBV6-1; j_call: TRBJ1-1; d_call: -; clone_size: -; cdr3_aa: CASSEVAGEAFF; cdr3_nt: TGTGCCAGCAGTGAAGTGGCAGGGGAAGCTTTCTTT
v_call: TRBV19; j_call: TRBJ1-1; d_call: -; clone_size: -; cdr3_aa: CASQGPGTEAFF; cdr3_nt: TGTGCCAGCCAGGGGCCGGGAACTGAAGCTTTCTTT
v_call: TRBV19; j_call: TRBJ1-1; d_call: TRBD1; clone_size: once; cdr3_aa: CASSTFGTENTEAFF; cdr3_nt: TGTGCCAGTAGTACTTTCGGGACAGAGAACACTGAAGCTTTCTTT
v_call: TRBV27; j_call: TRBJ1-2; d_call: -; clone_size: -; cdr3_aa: CASSFRGLHGYTF; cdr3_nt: TGTGCCAGCAGTTTCAGAGGGTTACATGGCTACACCTTC
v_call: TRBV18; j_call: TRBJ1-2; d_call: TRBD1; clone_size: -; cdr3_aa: CASSPGQGTNYGYTF; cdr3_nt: TGTGCCAGCTCCCCAGGACAGGGGACTAACTATGGCTACACCTTC
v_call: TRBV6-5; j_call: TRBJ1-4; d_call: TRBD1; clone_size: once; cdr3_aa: CASSPYGQEGEKLFF; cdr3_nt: TGTGCCAGCAGCCCATACGGACAGGAGGGTGAAAAACTGTTTTTT
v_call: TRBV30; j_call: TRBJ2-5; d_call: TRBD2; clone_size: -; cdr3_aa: CAWTTSGGRETQYF; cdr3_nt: TGTGCCTGGACTACTAGCGGGGGTCGGGAGACCCAGTACTTC
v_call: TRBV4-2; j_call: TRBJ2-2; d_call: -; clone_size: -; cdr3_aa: CASSQEGAGLNTGELFF; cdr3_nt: TGTGCCAGCAGCCAAGAAGGAGCGGGCCTTAACACCGGGGAGCTGTTTTTT
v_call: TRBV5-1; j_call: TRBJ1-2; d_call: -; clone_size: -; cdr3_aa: CASSLEQSGGYTF; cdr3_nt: TGCGCCAGCAGCTTGGAACAGTCGGGGGGCTACACCTTC
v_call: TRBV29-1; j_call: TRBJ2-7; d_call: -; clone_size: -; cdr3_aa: CSISDSGEQYF; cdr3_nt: TGCAGCATTTCGGATAGCGGAGAGCAGTACTTC
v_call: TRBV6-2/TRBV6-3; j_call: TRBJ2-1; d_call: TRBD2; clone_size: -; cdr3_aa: CASSYPGLAGYNEQFF; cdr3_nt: TGTGCCAGCAGTTACCCGGGGCTAGCGGGATACAATGAGCAGTTCTTC
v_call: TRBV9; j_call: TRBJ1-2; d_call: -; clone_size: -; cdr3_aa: CASSDSSYGYTF; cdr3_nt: TGTGCCAGCAGCGACTCTTCCTATGGCTACACCTTC
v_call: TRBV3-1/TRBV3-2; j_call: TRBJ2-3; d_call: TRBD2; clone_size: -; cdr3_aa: CASSPWTSGSTDTQYF; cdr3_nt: TGTGCCAGCAGCCCCTGGACTAGCGGTAGCACAGATACGCAGTATTTT
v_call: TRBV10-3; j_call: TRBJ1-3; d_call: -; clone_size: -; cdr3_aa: CAIRGETGNTIYF; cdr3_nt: TGTGCCATCAGAGGGGAAACTGGAAACACCATATATTTT
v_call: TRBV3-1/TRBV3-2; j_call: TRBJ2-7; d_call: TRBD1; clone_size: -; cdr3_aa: CASSLGQVAYEQYF; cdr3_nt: TGTGCCAGCAGCTTAGGACAGGTAGCCTACGAGCAGTACTTC
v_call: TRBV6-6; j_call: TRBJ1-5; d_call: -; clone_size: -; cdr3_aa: CASSPPSDQPQHF; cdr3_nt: TGTGCCAGCAGCCCTCCTTCAGATCAGCCCCAGCATTTT
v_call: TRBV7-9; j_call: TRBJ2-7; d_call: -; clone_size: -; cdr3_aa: CASSLSVGPRLDEQYF; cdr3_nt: TGTGCCAGCAGCTTAAGCGTCGGCCCCAGATTGGACGAGCAGTACTTC
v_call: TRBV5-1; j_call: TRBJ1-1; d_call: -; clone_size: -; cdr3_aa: CASSLFGMNTEAFF; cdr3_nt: TGCGCCAGCAGCTTGTTTGGCATGAACACTGAAGCTTTCTTT
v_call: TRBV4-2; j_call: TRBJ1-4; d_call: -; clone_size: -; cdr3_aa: CASSQVSQGGTNEKLFF; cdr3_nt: TGTGCCAGCAGCCAAGTTAGCCAGGGAGGGACTAATGAAAAACTGTTTTTT
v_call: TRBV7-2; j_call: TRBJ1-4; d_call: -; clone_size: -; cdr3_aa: CASSFGGRSTNEKLFF; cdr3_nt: TGTGCCAGCAGCTTCGGAGGACGGTCAACTAATGAAAAACTGTTTTTT
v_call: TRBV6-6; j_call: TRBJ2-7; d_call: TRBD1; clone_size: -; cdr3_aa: CASSYKGQGGSYEQYF; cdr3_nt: TGTGCCAGCAGTTACAAGGGACAGGGGGGTTCCTACGAGCAGTACTTC
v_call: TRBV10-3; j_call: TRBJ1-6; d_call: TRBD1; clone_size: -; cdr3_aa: CAISESRTGSNSPLHF; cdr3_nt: TGTGCCATCAGTGAGTCGAGGACAGGGTCGAATTCACCCCTCCACTTT